This T cell receptor beta chain was sequenced for a study of blood T cell repertoires in COVID-19. Study information: From T cells, B-cell-depleted T cells, or PBMCs came the material, which was cDNA or gDNA.

TCRdb keeps only in-frame clones here, not all; method: immunoSEQ multiplex PCR. This table has around 250,000 clones, about 86% appearing once. V lost 2 bases, J lost 2 bases, and 3 bases stayed unmatched. This CDR3 region has 15 residues. Germline V gene sequence: CDR1 SGHTA, CDR2 FQGNSA. This clonotype was obtained from a man older than 75 with acute or convalescent COVID-19. J is TRBJ2-7 and V is TRBV7-2, with 10 bases fitting TRBD2. Sequenced sample: peripheral blood. CDR3: CASSLYLAGAYEQYF. For the CDR3, the DNA is TGTGCCAGCAGCTTATATCTAGCGGGAGCCTACGAGCAGTACTTC.